This TCR beta chain was documented in a study of blood T cell repertoires in COVID-19. Study-level information: Acute and convalescent COVID-19 samples came from the United States, Italy and Spain.

The method was immunoSEQ multiplex PCR; TCRdb's version includes in-frame clones alone and lacks a portion of them. Among around 240,000 clones, about 90% were seen once, and the ten largest hold just over 0.85%. Participants spanned ages about 18 to 100 years and resided in 20 to 25 US areas. V lost 2 bases and J lost 1, with 9 bases in between. The germline gives CDR1 SGHRS, CDR2 YFSETQ. The CDR3 consists of 14 residues. The V and J genes are TRBV5-1 and TRBJ2-5; a possible D gene is TRBD1 (6 bases). Specimen: PBMCs or T cells enriched from blood (not recorded which). The clonotype comes from a man aged 50 to 59 who had been exposed to COVID-19. CDR3 bases: TGCGCCAGCAGCTTAGGGACACTCCAAGAGACCCAGTACTTC. Its protein is CASSLGTLQETQYF.